Following are 25 T cell receptor beta chains from one sample sequenced in a study of T cells in Graves' hyperthyroidism and ophthalmopathy. Authors of the study amplified TCR beta CDR3 regions from RNA transcripts. Using the HTBI primer set, a first-round RT-PCR was run on the TCR CDR3. Using its own MiXCR run on the multiplex PCR reads, TCRdb lists one record per CDR3 protein. The data show 270,000 or so distinct CDR3 sequences, 25% to 30% seen once. Sequencing was done on a sample of blood. The origin of the receptors is a man aged 35-49 years with Graves' hyperthyroidism that later progressed to Graves' ophthalmopathy.

This clonotype has ten or more counts. The chain is built from TRBV12-3 or TRBV12-4 and TRBJ1-1, with D perhaps matching TRBD1 (6 bases). This CDR3 is 12 amino acids long. Trimming took off 4 bases at V and 11 bases at J, with 14 bases between the two ends. The CDR3 region is CASSSLADRAFF. The CDR3 DNA reads TGTGCCAGCAGTTCCCTGGCCGACAGGGCTTTCTTT.

The chain has TRBV6-1 and TRBJ2-7; 8 bases map to TRBD2. The CDR3 extends over 16 amino acids. The V gene end was trimmed by 6 bases and the J gene end by 0 bases; junction bases not matched to a gene: 10. CDR1 is MNHNS, CDR2 SASEGT, per germline. In nucleotides, the CDR3 is TGTGCCAGCAGAGCGGGAGTGGGCAGATCCTCCTACGAGCAGTACTTC. Amino acids: CASRAGVGRSSYEQYF.

Many counts were recorded for this clonotype. The rearrangement joins TRBV6-1 to TRBJ2-5, with D perhaps assigned TRBD1 or TRBD2 (5 bases each). CDR1 is MNHNS, CDR2 SASEGT, per germline. Trimming took off 7 bases at V and 4 bases at J, with 10 bases between the two ends. The CDR3 has 12 amino acids. CDR3 loop: CASKPGRETQYF. CDR3 in DNA: TGTGCCAGCAAGCCGGGGCGAGAGACCCAGTACTTC.

Ten or more counts support this clonotype. This chain uses TRBV5-1 with TRBJ1-2; D is possibly TRBD1 (6 bases). V dropped 0 bases and J dropped 8 bases, with 17 bases sitting between them. Germline CDR1 SGHRS, CDR2 YFSETQ. This CDR3 contains 15 residues. Written as DNA, the CDR3 is TGCGCCAGCAGCTTGGCCTCAGGGGAGCCGGTCGGCTACACCTTC. Residues: CASSLASGEPVGYTF.

The gene calls are TRBV12-3 or TRBV12-4 and TRBJ2-5; D is uncertain. V lost 2 bases and J lost 1, with 5 bases in between. The CDR3 runs 13 residues. The CDR3 loop reads CASSLWPQETQYF. In nucleotides, the CDR3 is TGTGCCAGCAGTTTATGGCCCCAAGAGACCCAGTACTTC.

This clonotype was observed at least ten times. The chain employs TRBV28 and TRBJ1-1, with D perhaps matching TRBD1 (5 bases). The CDR3 has 14 residues. Germline V lookup: CDR1 MDHEN, CDR2 SYDVKM. Trimming shortened V by 4 bases and J by 3 bases, and 12 bases separated the two germline ends. The CDR3 spells CASSWALGDTEAFF. CDR3 nucleotide sequence: TGTGCCAGCAGTTGGGCCTTGGGGGACACTGAAGCTTTCTTT.

This clonotype was detected many times. This rearrangement joins TRBV19 to TRBJ2-7; TRBD2 matches at 12 bases. The trim removed 1 base at V and 4 bases at J, leaving 5 bases unmatched. This CDR3 is built from 16 residues. Looked up from germline, CDR1 is LNHDA and CDR2 is SQIVND (reference sequence). The CDR3 bases are TGTGCCAGTAGTATAGCTTGGACTAGCGGGATATACGAGCAGTACTTC. Its protein is CASSIAWTSGIYEQYF.

There are many counts of this clonotype. This sequence joins TRBV12-3 or TRBV12-4 and TRBJ2-7, with D perhaps matching TRBD1 (6 bases). CDR3 length equals 14 residues. V was cut by 6 bases and J by 3 bases, with 15 bases left in between. The chain's CDR3 is CASRPTGQIYEQYF. The CDR3 nucleotides are TGTGCCAGCAGACCTACGGGACAAATCTACGAGCAGTACTTC.

This clonotype was counted at least ten times. Written as DNA, the CDR3 is TGTGCCAGTACCCTTACTGGAACTGAAGCTTTCTTT. It specifies CASTLTGTEAFF. J is TRBJ1-1 and V is TRBV19, with unresolved D. The V gene lost 7 bases and the J gene lost 5 bases, with 11 bases spanning the gap. The CDR3 runs to 12 residues. From germline, CDR1 is LNHDA and CDR2 SQIVND (reference sequence).

This clonotype was seen ten or more times. The chain links TRBV30 to TRBJ1-2; 9 nucleotides line up with TRBD1. The CDR3 is made up of 17 amino acids. With V trimmed by 2 bases and J by 2 bases, 12 bases remained unmatched. Looked up from germline, CDR1 is GTSNPN and CDR2 is SVGIG (reference sequence). CDR3 region: CAWSQRGQGRENYGYTF. CDR3 sequence (DNA): TGTGCCTGGAGTCAACGCGGACAGGGGCGTGAGAACTATGGCTACACCTTC. Supplemented by reference TRBV30 and TRBJ1-2, the full variable domain reads SQTIHQWPATLVQPVGSPLSLECTVEGTSNPNLYWYRQAAGRGLQLLFYSVGIGQISSEVPQNLSASRPQDRQFILSSKKLLLSDSGFYLCAWSQRGQGRENYGYTFGSGTRLTVV.

There are many counts of this clonotype. The rearrangement uses TRBV4-1 and TRBJ2-5; D may be TRBD1 or TRBD2 (7 bases each). V lost 3 bases and J 7 bases, leaving 15 bases between the germline ends. The length of the CDR3 is 14 residues. Looked up from germline, CDR1 is MGHRA and CDR2 is YSYEKL. The CDR3 sequence: CASSQSGTEGTQYF. CDR3 DNA: TGCGCCAGCAGCCAGAGCGGGACAGAGGGGACCCAGTACTTC.

This chain connects TRBV28 to TRBJ1-5; D remains ambiguous. Trimming left V 4 bases short and J 0 bases short, with 7 bases between. This CDR3 spans 14 amino acids. Germline CDR1 and CDR2: MDHEN and SYDVKM. CDR3 amino acids: CASSSLGSNQPQHF. The DNA for the CDR3 is TGTGCCAGCAGTTCCCTAGGTAGCAATCAGCCCCAGCATTTT.

This clonotype was seen a handful of times. The chain is built from TRBV18 and TRBJ1-3; a weak D match, TRBD1 (5 bases). Germline CDR1 KGHSH, CDR2 LQKENI. This CDR3 has 16 amino acids. V was cut by 2 bases and J by 4 bases, with 15 bases left in between. The CDR3 region is CASSPGTTLRGNTIYF. As DNA, the CDR3 is TGTGCCAGCTCACCAGGGACCACTCTGAGAGGAAACACCATATATTTT.

This clonotype was seen at least ten times. V is TRBV6-1 and J is TRBJ2-4, with D tentatively TRBD1 (6 bases). Trimming stripped 7 bases from V and 3 bases from J, with 16 bases between. Germline-derived CDR1 and CDR2 are MNHNS and SASEGT. CDR3 length equals 15 residues. CDR3 region: CASKLQGSGKNIQYF. The CDR3 DNA reads TGTGCCAGCAAATTACAGGGAAGCGGCAAAAACATTCAGTACTTC.

This clonotype was picked up many times. Here the CDR3 reads CASSFIAGFVGGELFF. The CDR3 nucleotides are TGTGCCAGCAGTTTCATAGCGGGGTTCGTAGGCGGGGAGCTGTTTTTT. The genes are TRBV12-3 or TRBV12-4 and TRBJ2-2; 8 bases are shared with TRBD2. This CDR3 region has 16 residues. Unmatched junction bases numbered 10, after V lost 3 bases and J lost 7 bases.

This clonotype has a count of ten or more. The rearrangement links TRBV6-1 to TRBJ2-5; TRBD1 matches 7 bases. CDR3 length: 14 amino acids. The germline V gene encodes CDR1 MNHNS and CDR2 SASEGT. Losses at the gene ends were 6 bases for V and 2 bases for J; bases not matched to a gene: 6. The DNA of the CDR3 is TGTGCCAGCAGCGGGGCGACAGGGCAAGAGACCCAGTACTTC. As protein: CASSGATGQETQYF.

This clonotype was picked up a small number of times. V and J are TRBV4-2 and TRBJ1-5; D unclear. Germline CDR1 and CDR2: LGHNA and YNFKEQ. This CDR3 spans 15 amino acids. Trimming removed 3 bases from V and 7 bases from J, with 16 bases in between. The CDR3, as DNA: TGTGCCAGCAGCCAGGAAGGGTCCGCCGCGCAGCCCCAGCATTTT. It yields the protein CASSQEGSAAQPQHF.

V and J are TRBV12-3 or TRBV12-4 and TRBJ2-7; D may be TRBD2 (6 bases). V gave up 6 bases and J gave up 7 bases, with 13 bases separating them. The CDR3 is 12 residues long. Written as DNA, the CDR3 is TGTGCCAGCAGCCCTCAGGGACTTGAGCAGTACTTC. This codes for CASSPQGLEQYF.

Worth noting for this clonotype: A much larger clone differs by one base, so this may be a read error. V and J are TRBV10-3 and TRBJ1-1; D gene unclear. Germline values: CDR1 ENHRY, CDR2 SYGVKD. The CDR3 length is 13 residues. This chain's CDR3 is CAITYGRNTGAFF. The CDR3 coding sequence is TGTGCCATCACCTACGGACGAAACACTGGAGCTTTCTTT.

The gene calls are TRBV28 and TRBJ2-7; D might be TRBD1 or TRBD2, each matching 5 bases. V dropped 6 bases and J dropped 1 base, with 13 bases sitting between them. Germline V gives CDR1 MDHEN, CDR2 SYDVKM. The CDR3 totals 14 residues. CDR3 loop: CASSRDGSSYEQYF. In DNA form, the CDR3 reads TGTGCCAGCAGCCGGGACGGATCTTCCTACGAGCAGTACTTC.

CDR3 DNA sequence: TGTGCCAGCAGCCGGACGGAGGGCTCTAACTATGGCTACACCTTC. Translation: CASSRTEGSNYGYTF. The V gene is TRBV6-2 or TRBV6-3, the J gene TRBJ1-2; the D is unclear. CDR1 and CDR2 from the germline V gene are MNHEY and SVGEGT. This CDR3 spans 15 amino acids. Trimming left V 6 bases short and J 0 bases short, with 14 bases between.

This clonotype was counted ten times or more. The V call is TRBV30, the J call TRBJ1-2; TRBD1 is a possible D gene (6 bases). This CDR3 is 12 amino acids long. V lost 3 bases, J lost 2 bases, and 7 bases lay in between. Germline values: CDR1 GTSNPN, CDR2 SVGIG (reference sequence). The chain's CDR3 is CAWSGGNYGYTF. The CDR3 DNA reads as TGTGCCTGGAGCGGGGGCAACTATGGCTACACCTTC.

The chain combines TRBV12-5 with TRBJ1-1; possible D gene TRBD1, 5 bases. The V and J ends lost 5 bases and 4 bases respectively, with 17 bases between them. The CDR3 contains 15 residues. Germline assignment: CDR1 LGHNT and CDR2 FRNRAP. The CDR3 DNA sequence: TGTGCTAGTGGTAAAGACAGTGGGGCGTTCACTGAAGCTTTCTTT. Translating gives CASGKDSGAFTEAFF.

This clonotype occurred a few times. The V and J genes are TRBV20-1 and TRBJ2-5, with D unclear. CDR3 length: 15 amino acids. CDR1 is DFQATT and CDR2 is SNEGSKA in the germline V gene (reference sequence). Trimming pared 6 bases from V and 1 base from J, leaving 18 bases between. CDR3 amino acids: CSARIARAAQETQYF. DNA for the CDR3: TGCAGTGCCCGTATCGCCCGGGCAGCCCAAGAGACCCAGTACTTC.

This clonotype was recorded at least ten times. V is TRBV5-5 and J is TRBJ2-5; TRBD1 matches at 7 bases. Germline-derived CDR1 and CDR2 are SGHKS and YYEKEE (reference sequence). This CDR3 has 15 amino acids. The trim removed 4 bases at V and 3 bases at J, leaving 9 bases unmatched. This CDR3 is CASSVPTGPEETQYF. The CDR3 DNA reads as TGTGCCAGCAGCGTCCCGACAGGGCCTGAAGAGACCCAGTACTTC.